This TCR beta chain comes out of a study of T-cell memory formation after mild COVID-19. Study context: Clusters of TCRs were largely donor specific. Overall study results and limits: In second-wave clones peaking day 37, SARS-CoV-2 specificity remained unconfirmed. The finding that pre-infection memory included some responding clones suggested that cross-reactive memory joined.

The CDR3 spans 16 residues. CDR1 is MNHEY and CDR2 is SMNVEV in the germline V gene (reference sequence). The V and J ends lost 5 bases and 4 bases, in that order; junction bases with no gene match: 10. Comment on this clonotype: Its antigen is unidentified.

Sample barcodes and UMIs were carried by the TCR alpha and TCR beta cDNA libraries that 5'RACE generated with constant-segment primers. Using its own MiXCR run on the 5' RACE reads, TCRdb lists one record per CDR3 protein. The data hold some 110,000 distinct CDR3 sequences, with 17% observed a single time. The sequence was obtained from an adult woman who had mild COVID-19 (a few samples of this study predate the infection). Cell type and time point are not known. Sequences were obtained from PBMCs or a T cell subset sorted from them (not recorded which). This chain connects TRBV27 to TRBJ2-7; 11 bases map to TRBD2. Here the CDR3 reads CASSPSPTSGSYEQYF. The CDR3 region has the DNA TGTGCCAGCAGTCCCAGCCCTACTAGCGGGAGTTACGAGCAGTACTTC.